Given below is one T cell receptor beta chain in context. The PCR contained 60 Vbeta and 13 Jbeta primers. Sequencing was performed with immunoSEQ multiplex PCR; in TCRdb, only in-frame clones are kept and a portion is missing. The repertoire holds about 210,000 clones, with almost 80% as singletons. This record belongs to a study of cytomegalovirus exposure and HLA in healthy donors. Overall study: Among the roughly 400 genotyped donors, around 81% were placed in the Caucasian-associated ancestry cluster.

This CDR3 contains 14 residues. Germline values: CDR1 SQVTM, CDR2 ANQGSEA. With V trimmed by 7 bases and J by 4 bases, 10 bases remained unmatched. This sequence was found in a male donor in good health and CMV-seronegative. Material for sequencing was PBMCs. This chain connects TRBV29-1 to TRBJ1-2; 9 bases match TRBD1. The CDR3 DNA sequence: TGCAGCGGTTACGGGGGACAGGGTGTCTATGGCTACACCTTC. It translates to CSGYGGQGVYGYTF.